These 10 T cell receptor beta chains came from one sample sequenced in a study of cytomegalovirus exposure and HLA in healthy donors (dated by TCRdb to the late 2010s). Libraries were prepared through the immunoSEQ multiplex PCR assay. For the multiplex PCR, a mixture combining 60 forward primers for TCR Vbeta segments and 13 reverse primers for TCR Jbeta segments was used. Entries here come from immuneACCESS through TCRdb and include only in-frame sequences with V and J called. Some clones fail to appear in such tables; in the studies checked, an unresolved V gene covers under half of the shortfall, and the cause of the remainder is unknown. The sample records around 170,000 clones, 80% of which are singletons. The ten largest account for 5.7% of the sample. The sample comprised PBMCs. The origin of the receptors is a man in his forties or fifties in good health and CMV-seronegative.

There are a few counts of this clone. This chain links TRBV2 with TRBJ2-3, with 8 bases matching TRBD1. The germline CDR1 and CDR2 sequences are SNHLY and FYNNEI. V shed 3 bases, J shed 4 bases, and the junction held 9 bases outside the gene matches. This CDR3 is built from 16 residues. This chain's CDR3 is CASSEDRASGADTQYF. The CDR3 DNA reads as TGTGCCAGCAGTGAGGACAGGGCATCCGGAGCAGATACGCAGTATTTT.

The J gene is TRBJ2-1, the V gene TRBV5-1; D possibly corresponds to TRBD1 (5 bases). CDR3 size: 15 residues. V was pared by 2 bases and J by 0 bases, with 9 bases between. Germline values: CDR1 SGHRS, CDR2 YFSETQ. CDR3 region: CASSFRGVSYNEQFF. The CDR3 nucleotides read TGCGCCAGCAGCTTTAGGGGCGTCTCCTACAATGAGCAGTTCTTC.

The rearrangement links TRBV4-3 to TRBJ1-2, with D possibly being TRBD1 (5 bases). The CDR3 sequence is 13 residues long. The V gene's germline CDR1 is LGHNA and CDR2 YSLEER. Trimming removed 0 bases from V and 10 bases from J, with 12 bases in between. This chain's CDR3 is CASSQDLGQPYTF. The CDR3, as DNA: TGCGCCAGCAGCCAAGATCTGGGGCAGCCCTACACCTTC.

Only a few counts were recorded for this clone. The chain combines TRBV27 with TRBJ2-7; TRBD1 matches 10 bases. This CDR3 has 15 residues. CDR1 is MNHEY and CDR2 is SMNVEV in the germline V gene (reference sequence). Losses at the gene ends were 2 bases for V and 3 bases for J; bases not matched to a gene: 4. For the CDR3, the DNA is TGTGCCAGCAGTTTAGCGGGACAGGGGTTCTACGAGCAGTACTTC. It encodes CASSLAGQGFYEQYF.

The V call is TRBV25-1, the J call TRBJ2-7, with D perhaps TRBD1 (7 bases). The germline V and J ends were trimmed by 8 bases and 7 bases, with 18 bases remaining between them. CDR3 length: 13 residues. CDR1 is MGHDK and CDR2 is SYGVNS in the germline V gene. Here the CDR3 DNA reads TGTGCCAGCGGCCCCAGGGGGGTCGGGGAGCAGTACTTC. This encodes CASGPRGVGEQYF.

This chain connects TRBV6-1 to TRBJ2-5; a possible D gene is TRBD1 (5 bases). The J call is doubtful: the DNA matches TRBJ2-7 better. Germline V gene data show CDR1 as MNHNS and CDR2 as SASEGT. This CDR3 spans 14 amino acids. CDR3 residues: CASRLGQSSYEQYF. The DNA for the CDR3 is TGTGCCAGCAGATTGGGGCAGAGCTCCTACGAGCAGTACTTC.

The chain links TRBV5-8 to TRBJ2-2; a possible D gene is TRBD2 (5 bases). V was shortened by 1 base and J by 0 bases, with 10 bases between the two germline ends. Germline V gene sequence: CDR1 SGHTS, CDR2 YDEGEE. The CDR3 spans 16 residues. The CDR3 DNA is TGTGCCAGCAGCTTGCTTGGCGGGTCGAACACCGGGGAGCTGTTTTTT. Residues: CASSLLGGSNTGELFF.

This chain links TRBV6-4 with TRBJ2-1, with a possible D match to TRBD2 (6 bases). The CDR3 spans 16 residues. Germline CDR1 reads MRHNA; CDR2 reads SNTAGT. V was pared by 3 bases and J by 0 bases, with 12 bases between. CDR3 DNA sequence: TGTGCCAGCAGTGAGGAAGCGGGTAGCTCCTACAATGAGCAGTTCTTC. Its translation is CASSEEAGSSYNEQFF.

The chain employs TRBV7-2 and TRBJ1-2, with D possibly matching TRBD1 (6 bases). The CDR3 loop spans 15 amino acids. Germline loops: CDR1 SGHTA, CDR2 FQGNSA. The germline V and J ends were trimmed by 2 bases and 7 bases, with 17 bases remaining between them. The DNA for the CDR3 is TGTGCCAGCAGCTTAATTTCTCAGGGGAGCGCTGGCTACACCTTC. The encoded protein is CASSLISQGSAGYTF. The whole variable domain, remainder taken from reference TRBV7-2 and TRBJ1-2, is GAGVSQSPSNKVTEKGKDVELRCDPISGHTALYWYRQSLGQGLEFLIYFQGNSAPDKSGLPSDRFSAERTGGSVSTLTIQRTQQEDSAVYLCASSLISQGSAGYTFGSGTRLTVV.

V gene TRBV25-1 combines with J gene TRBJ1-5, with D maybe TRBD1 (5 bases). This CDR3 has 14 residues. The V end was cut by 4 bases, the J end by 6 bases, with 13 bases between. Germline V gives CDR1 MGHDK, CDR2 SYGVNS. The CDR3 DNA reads TGTGCCAGCAGTGCCCTTTCCGACAGTCAGCCCCAGCATTTT. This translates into CASSALSDSQPQHF.